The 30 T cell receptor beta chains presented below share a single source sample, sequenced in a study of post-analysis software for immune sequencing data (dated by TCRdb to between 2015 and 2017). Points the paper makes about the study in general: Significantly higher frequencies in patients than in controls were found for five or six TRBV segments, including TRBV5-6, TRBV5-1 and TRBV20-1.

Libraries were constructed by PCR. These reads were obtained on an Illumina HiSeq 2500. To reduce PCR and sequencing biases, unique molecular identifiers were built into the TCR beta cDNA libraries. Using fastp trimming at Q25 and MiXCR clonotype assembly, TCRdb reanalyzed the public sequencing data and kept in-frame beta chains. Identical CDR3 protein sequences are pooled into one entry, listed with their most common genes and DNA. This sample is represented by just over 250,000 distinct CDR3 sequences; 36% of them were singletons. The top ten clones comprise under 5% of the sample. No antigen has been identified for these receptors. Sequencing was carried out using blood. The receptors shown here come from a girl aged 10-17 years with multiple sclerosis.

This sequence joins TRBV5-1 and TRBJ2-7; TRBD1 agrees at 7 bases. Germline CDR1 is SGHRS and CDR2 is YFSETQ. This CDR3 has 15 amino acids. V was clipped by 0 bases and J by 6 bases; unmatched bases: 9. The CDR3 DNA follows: TGCGCCAGCAGCTTGGATGTACAGGGGACCAGCGAGCAGTACTTC. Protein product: CASSLDVQGTSEQYF.

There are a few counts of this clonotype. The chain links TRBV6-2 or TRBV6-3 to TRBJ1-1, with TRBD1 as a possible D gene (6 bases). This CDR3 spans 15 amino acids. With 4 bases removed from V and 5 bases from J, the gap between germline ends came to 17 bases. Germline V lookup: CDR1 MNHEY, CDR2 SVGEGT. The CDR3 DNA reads TGTGCCAGCAGTTCCAGCACAGGGAGGCGGACTGAAGCTTTCTTT. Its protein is CASSSSTGRRTEAFF.

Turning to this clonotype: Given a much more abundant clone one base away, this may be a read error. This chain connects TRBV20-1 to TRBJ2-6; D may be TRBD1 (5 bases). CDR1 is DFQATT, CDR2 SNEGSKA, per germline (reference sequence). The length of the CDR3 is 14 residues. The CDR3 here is CSAREHSGANVRTF. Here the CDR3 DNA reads TGCAGTGCTAGAGAGCACTCTGGGGCCAACGTCCGGACTTTC.

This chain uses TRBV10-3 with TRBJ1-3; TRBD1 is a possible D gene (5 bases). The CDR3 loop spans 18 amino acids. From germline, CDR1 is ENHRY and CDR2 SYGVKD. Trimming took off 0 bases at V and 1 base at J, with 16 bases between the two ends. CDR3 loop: CAISESAFTQGSGNTIYF. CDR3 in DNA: TGTGCCATCAGTGAGTCCGCTTTCACGCAGGGTTCTGGAAACACCATATATTTT.

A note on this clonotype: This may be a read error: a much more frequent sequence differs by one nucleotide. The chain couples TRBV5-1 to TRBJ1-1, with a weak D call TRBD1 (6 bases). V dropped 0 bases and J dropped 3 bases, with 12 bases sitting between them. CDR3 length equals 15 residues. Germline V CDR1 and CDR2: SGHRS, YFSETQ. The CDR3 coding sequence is TGCGCCAGCAGCTTGGGCAGGGGATCGGACACTGAAGCTTTCTTT. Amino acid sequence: CASSLGRGSDTEAFF. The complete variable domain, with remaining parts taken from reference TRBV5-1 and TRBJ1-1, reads KAGVTQTPRYLIKTRGQQVTLSCSPISGHRSVSWYQQTPGQGLQFLFEYFSETQRNKGNFPGRFSGRQFSNSRSEMNVSTLELGDSALYLCASSLGRGSDTEAFFGQGTRLTVV.

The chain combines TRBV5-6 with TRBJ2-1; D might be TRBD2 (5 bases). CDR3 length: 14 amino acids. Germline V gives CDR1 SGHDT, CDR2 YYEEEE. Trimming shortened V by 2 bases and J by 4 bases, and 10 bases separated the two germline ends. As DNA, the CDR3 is TGTGCCAGCAGCTTTAGCGACCTTTACAATGAGCAGTTCTTC. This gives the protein CASSFSDLYNEQFF.

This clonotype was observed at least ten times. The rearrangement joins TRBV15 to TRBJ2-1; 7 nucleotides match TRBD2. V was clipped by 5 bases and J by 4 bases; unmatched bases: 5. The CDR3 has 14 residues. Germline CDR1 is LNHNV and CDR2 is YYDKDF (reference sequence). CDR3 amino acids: CATSRGRSYNEQFF. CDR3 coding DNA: TGTGCCACCAGCCGCGGGAGAAGTTACAATGAGCAGTTCTTC.

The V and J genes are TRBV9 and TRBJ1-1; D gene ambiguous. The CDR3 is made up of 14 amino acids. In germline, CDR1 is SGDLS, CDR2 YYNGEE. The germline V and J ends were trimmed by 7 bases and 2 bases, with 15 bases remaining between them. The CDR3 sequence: CASHGVQQNTEAFF. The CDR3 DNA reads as TGTGCCAGCCATGGGGTACAGCAAAACACTGAAGCTTTCTTT. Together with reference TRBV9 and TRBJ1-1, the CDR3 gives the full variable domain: DSGVTQTPKHLITATGQRVTLRCSPRSGDLSVYWYQQSLDQGLQFLIQYYNGEERAKGNILERFSAQQFPDLHSELNLSSLELGDSALYFCASHGVQQNTEAFFGQGTRLTVV.

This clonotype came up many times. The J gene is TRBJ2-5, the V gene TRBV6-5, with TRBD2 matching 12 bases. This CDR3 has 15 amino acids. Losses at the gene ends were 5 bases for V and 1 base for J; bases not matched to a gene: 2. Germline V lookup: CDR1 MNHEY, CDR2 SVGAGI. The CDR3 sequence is CASSRLAGAQETQYF. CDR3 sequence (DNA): TGTGCCAGCAGTCGACTAGCGGGAGCCCAAGAGACCCAGTACTTC.

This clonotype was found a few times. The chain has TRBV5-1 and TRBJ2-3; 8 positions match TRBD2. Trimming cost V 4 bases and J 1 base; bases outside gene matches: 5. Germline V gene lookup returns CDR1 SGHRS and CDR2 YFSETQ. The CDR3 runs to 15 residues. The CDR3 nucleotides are TGCGCCAGCAGCCCTCCGGGACTAGGCACAGATACGCAGTATTTT. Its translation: CASSPPGLGTDTQYF.

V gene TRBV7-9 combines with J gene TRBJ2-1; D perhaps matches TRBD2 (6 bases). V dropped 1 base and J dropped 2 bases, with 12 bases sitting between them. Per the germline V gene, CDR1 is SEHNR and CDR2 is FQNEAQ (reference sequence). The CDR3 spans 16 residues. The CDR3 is CASSLVGGNTYNEQFF. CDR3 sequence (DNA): TGTGCCAGCAGCTTAGTCGGCGGGAATACCTACAATGAGCAGTTCTTC. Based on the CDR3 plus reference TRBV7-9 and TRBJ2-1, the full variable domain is DTGVSQNPRHKITKRGQNVTFRCDPISEHNRLYWYRQTLGQGPEFLTYFQNEAQLEKSRLLSDRFSAERPKGSFSTLEIQRTEQGDSAMYLCASSLVGGNTYNEQFFGPGTRLTVL.

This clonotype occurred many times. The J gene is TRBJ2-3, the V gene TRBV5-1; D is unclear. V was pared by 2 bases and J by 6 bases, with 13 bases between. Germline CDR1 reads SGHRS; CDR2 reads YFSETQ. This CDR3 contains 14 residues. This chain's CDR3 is CASSLGLRPDTQYF. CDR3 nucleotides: TGCGCCAGCAGCTTAGGGTTGCGGCCCGATACGCAGTATTTT.

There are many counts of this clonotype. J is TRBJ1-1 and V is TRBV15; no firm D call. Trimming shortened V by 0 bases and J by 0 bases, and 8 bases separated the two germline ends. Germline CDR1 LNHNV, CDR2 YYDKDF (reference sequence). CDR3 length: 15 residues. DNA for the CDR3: TGTGCCACCAGCAGAGATATACGGATGAACACTGAAGCTTTCTTT. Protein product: CATSRDIRMNTEAFF.

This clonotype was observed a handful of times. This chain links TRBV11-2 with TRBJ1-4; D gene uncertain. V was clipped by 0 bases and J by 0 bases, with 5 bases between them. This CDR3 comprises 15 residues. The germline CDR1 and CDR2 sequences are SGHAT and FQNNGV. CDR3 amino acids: CASSLDGSTNEKLFF. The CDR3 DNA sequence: TGTGCCAGCAGCTTAGATGGATCAACTAATGAAAAACTGTTTTTT. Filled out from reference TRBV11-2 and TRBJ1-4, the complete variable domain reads EAGVAQSPRYKIIEKRQSVAFWCNPISGHATLYWYQQILGQGPKLLIQFQNNGVVDDSQLPKDRFSAERLKGVDSTLKIQPAKLEDSAVYLCASSLDGSTNEKLFFGSGTQLSVL.

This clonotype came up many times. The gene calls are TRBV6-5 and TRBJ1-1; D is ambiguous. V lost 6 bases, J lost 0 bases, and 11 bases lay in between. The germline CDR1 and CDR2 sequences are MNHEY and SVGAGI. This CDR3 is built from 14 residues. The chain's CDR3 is CASSPNGMNTEAFF. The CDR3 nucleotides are TGTGCCAGCAGCCCGAATGGCATGAACACTGAAGCTTTCTTT.

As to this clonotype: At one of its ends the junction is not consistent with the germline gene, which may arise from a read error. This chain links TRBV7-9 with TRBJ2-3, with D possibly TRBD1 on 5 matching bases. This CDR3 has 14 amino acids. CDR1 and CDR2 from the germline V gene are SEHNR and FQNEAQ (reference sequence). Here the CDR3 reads CASSLTERTDTQYF. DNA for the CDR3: TGCGCCAGCAGCTTGACAGAGCGCACAGATACGCAGTATTTT.

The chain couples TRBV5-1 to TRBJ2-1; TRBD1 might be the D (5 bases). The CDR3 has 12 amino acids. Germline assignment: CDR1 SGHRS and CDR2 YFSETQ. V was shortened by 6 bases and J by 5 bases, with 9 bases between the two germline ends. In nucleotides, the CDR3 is TGCGCCAGCAAACAGGACAACAATGAGCAGTTCTTC. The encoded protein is CASKQDNNEQFF.

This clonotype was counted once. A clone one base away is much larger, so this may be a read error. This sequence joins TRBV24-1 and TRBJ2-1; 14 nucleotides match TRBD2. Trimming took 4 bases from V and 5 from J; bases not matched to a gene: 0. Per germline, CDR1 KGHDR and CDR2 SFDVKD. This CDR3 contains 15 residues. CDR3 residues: CATSEGLAGDNEQFF. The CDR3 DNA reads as TGTGCCACCAGTGAGGGACTAGCGGGGGACAATGAGCAGTTCTTC.

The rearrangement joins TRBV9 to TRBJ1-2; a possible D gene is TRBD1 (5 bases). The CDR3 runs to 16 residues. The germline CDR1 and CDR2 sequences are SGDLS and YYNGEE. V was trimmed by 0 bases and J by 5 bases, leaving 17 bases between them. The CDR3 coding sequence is TGTGCCAGCAGCGTAGCTAGCGGGGGAAGCATTTATGGCTACACCTTC. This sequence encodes CASSVASGGSIYGYTF.

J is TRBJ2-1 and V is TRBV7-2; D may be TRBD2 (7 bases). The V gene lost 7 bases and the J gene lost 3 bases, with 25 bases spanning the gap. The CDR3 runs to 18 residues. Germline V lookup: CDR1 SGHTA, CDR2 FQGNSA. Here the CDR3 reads CASTMNRALARSYNEQFF. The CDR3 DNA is TGTGCCAGCACCATGAACAGGGCACTAGCGAGAAGCTACAATGAGCAGTTCTTC.

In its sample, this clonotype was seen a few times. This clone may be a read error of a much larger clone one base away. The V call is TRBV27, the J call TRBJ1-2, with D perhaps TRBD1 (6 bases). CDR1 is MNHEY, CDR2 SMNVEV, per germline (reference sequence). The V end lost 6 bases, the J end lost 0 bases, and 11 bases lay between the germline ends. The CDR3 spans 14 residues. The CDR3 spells CASRFGGPNYGYTF. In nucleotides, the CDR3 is TGTGCCAGCAGGTTTGGGGGGCCTAACTATGGCTACACCTTC.

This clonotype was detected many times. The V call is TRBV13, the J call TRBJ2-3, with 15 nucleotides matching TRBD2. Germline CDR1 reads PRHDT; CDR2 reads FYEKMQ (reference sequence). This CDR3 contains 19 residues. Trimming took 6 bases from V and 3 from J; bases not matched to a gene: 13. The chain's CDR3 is CASRQIGLAGGPSTDTQYF. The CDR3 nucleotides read TGTGCCAGCAGACAAATCGGACTAGCGGGAGGGCCCTCGACAGATACGCAGTATTTT.

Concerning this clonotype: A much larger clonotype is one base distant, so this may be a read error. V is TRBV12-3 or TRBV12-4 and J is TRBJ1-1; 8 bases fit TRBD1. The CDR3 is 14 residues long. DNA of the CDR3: TGTGTCAGCAGTGATAACAGGGGGGACACTGAAGCTTTCTTT. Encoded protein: CVSSDNRGDTEAFF.

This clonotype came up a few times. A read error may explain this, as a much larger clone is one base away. DNA of the CDR3: TGTGCCGGATACAGGGAAAGATCCGTCTCTGGGGCCAACGTCCGGACTTTC. Its translation: CAGYRERSVSGANVRTF. The V and J genes are TRBV21-1 and TRBJ2-6; TRBD1, the table's D call, was not compared with the DNA. TRBV21-1 counts as a pseudogene. The CDR3 has 17 residues.

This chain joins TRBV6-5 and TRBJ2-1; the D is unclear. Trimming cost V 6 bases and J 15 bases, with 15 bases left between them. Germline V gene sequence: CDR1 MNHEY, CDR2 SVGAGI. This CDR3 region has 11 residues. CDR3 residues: CASSLDRLLFF. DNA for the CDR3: TGTGCCAGCAGCTTAGACCGGTTGCTGTTCTTC.

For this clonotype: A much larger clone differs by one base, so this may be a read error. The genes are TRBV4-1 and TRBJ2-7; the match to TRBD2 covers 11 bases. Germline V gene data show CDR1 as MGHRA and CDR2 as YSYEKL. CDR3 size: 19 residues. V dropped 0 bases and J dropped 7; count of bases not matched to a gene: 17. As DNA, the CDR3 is TGCGCCAGCAGCCAAGAGTTTGCGGGGTTAGCGGGGGGGGACAATGAGCAGTACTTC. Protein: CASSQEFAGLAGGDNEQYF.

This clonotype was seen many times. The CDR3 DNA sequence: TGTGCCAGCAGTTTATTCGGCAGCACCACCTATGGCTACACCTTC. This codes for CASSLFGSTTYGYTF. The rearrangement joins TRBV12-3 or TRBV12-4 to TRBJ1-2; no definite D call. The ends were cut back, 2 bases at V and 4 bases at J, with 14 bases in the middle. CDR3 size: 15 residues.

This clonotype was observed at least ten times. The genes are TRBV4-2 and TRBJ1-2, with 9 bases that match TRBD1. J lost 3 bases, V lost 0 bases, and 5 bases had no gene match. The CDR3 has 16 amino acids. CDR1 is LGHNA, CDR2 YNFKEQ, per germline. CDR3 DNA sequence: TGTGCCAGCAGCCAAGATGGGACAGGGCAAGACTATGGCTACACCTTC. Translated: CASSQDGTGQDYGYTF.

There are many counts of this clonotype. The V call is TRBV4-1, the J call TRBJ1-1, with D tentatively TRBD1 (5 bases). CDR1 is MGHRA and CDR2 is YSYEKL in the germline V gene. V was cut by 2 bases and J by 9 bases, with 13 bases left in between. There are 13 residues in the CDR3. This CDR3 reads CASSQRGAEKAFF. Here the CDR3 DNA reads TGCGCCAGCAGCCAAAGGGGCGCGGAAAAAGCTTTCTTT.

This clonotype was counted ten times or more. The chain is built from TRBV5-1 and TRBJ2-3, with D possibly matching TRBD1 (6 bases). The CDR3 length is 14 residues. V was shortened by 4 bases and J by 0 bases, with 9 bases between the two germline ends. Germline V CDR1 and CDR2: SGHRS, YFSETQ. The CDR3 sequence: CASSPGASTDTQYF. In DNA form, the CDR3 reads TGCGCCAGCAGCCCAGGGGCTAGCACAGATACGCAGTATTTT. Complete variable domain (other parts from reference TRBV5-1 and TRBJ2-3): KAGVTQTPRYLIKTRGQQVTLSCSPISGHRSVSWYQQTPGQGLQFLFEYFSETQRNKGNFPGRFSGRQFSNSRSEMNVSTLELGDSALYLCASSPGASTDTQYFGPGTRLTVL.